This T cell receptor (beta chain) emerged from a study of blood T cell repertoires in COVID-19 (dated by TCRdb to the early 2020s). With regard to the full study: The collaborator samples originated in the United States, Italy and Spain and spanned the acute and convalescent phases of COVID-19. The material from the prospective study consisted of cDNA or gDNA derived from T cells, B-cell-depleted T cells, or PBMCs. Deeply sampled blood TCRbeta repertoires from subjects exposed to, actively infected with, or recovered from COVID-19 were included in the dataset. The repertoires were released in a freely available public database intended as a resource for research on the immune response to SARS-CoV-2. Samples were obtained from the ongoing ImmuneRACE study (first 160 participants) and from over 1,000 subjects provided by 6 global collaborators. The sample metadata nearly always contained a de-identified subject ID, COVID-19 status, age in years and sex. Where HLA class I and class II types were available, the types were taken from metadata supplied by the sample provider, not from assay-based typing. General findings and caveats noted by the study authors: The quantity of clinical and demographic metadata differed by source and by participant and was supplied without curation.

The immunoSEQ Assay, a bias-controlled multiplex PCR, was used to amplify TCRbeta CDR3 regions from genomic DNA. Per the authors' processing: The number of nucleated cells in each sample was estimated by amplification of reference gene primers within the assay. To quantify the absolute abundance of each unique TCRbeta CDR3 rearrangement, sequence reads were collapsed and filtered. For each sample, productive Simpson clonality was calculated by taking the square root of Simpson's diversity index across productive rearrangements. Drawn from immuneACCESS, this table holds only the in-frame rearrangements with V and J called that TCRdb kept. Clones are partly lost; checked studies trace under half to an unresolved V gene and leave the rest unexplained. D and trimming were read from the DNA, whereas the V and J calls and clone size are those reported in that table. The sample data list roughly 220,000 clones, and roughly 86% of these were observed just once. The ten largest clonotypes hold more than 2.5% of the sample.

There are 13 amino acids in the CDR3, from cysteine to phenylalanine inclusive. The sequence is cut down to CDR3 DNA, 39 bases in frame from base 1. V loses 3 bases at its end and J loses 4 bases; junction bases beyond the gene matches: 2. CDR1 MDHEN and CDR2 SYDVKM are derived from the germline V gene. Comment on this clone: What this receptor recognizes is not known. No much larger clone is present one base from it, and per-base qualities are unavailable.

Collaborating institutions collected whole blood in K2EDTA tubes following their own protocols. For TCRbeta analysis, collaborators shipped samples in one of three forms: frozen whole blood, isolated PBMCs, or DNA extracted from either of those sample types. The receptor's source is a man aged 55 to 70 with acute or convalescent COVID-19. Here the chain combines TRBV28 and TRBJ1-2; the central 7 bases match TRBD1. The material sequenced was peripheral blood. Here the CDR3 is given as CASSLDRTYGYTF. The nucleotide sequence is given as TGTGCCAGCAGTTTGGACAGGACCTATGGCTACACCTTC.